The clone carrying this T cell receptor (beta chain) was observed at least ten times. What it binds is not known. The CDR3 sequence is 14 residues long. V shed 5 bases and J shed 7 bases, with 17 bases lying between them. Germline CDR1 SGHTA, CDR2 FQGNSA. The data derive from a study of blood T cells in healthy people across ages. Alongside a J-beta primer mix, a sample-barcoded 5' primer served in a second PCR lasting roughly 7 to 11 cycles. In TCRdb, the 5' RACE reads were re-called with MiXCR into one record per CDR3 protein. Of hundreds of thousands of distinct CDR3 sequences in the sample, 25% to 35% are singletons; the top ten hold 17%. Study findings and constraints: Correlation between TCR beta diversity and naive T cell percentage was strong. With age, beta diversity per million T cells declined roughly linearly, significantly by 40.

V gene TRBV7-2 combines with J gene TRBJ2-5, with D perhaps TRBD1 or TRBD2 (5 bases each). The sample taken for sequencing was blood. The receptor was derived from an elderly woman in good health. This CDR3 reads CASSPRGGRTTQYF. The CDR3, as DNA: TGTGCCAGCAGCCCGAGGGGCGGCCGGACGACCCAGTACTTC. Looking up the rest from reference TRBV7-2 and TRBJ2-5 gives the full variable domain: GAGVSQSPSNKVTEKGKDVELRCDPISGHTALYWYRQSLGQGLEFLIYFQGNSAPDKSGLPSDRFSAERTGGSVSTLTIQRTQQEDSAVYLCASSPRGGRTTQYFGPGTRLLVL.